Shown below are 24 T cell receptor beta chains from a single sample sequenced in a study of T cells after yellow fever vaccination. TCRdb redid the calling of the 5' RACE reads with MiXCR, one entry per CDR3 protein. The sample lists a few hundred thousand distinct CDR3 sequences, 3.6% occurring once. Specimen: PBMCs, collected 15 days after the yellow fever booster vaccination. The receptors shown here come from a man between 18 and 29 years old who received the YFV17D yellow fever vaccine.

The chain joins TRBV5-1 to TRBJ2-7; no clear D. The germline gives CDR1 SGHRS, CDR2 YFSETQ. Trimming left V 4 bases short and J 3 bases short, with 11 bases between. This CDR3 has 13 residues. CDR3 sequence: CASSIPGVYEQYF. CDR3 DNA: TGCGCCAGCAGCATCCCCGGCGTCTACGAGCAGTACTTC.

The chain couples TRBV7-2 to TRBJ2-7; D gene unclear. CDR1 and CDR2 from the germline V gene are SGHTA and FQGNSA. The length of the CDR3 is 13 residues. V was trimmed by 5 bases and J by 5 bases, leaving 13 bases between them. The CDR3 bases are TGTGCCAGCAGCCCGACCGCTGGGAACGAGCAGTACTTC. Residues: CASSPTAGNEQYF.

This clonotype was seen at least ten times. This chain links TRBV7-2 with TRBJ2-2; tentatively, D is TRBD2 (5 bases). Germline loops: CDR1 SGHTA, CDR2 FQGNSA. The CDR3 runs to 17 residues. V was clipped by 5 bases and J by 3 bases, with 19 bases between them. CDR3: CASSHNRASWDTGELFF. DNA for the CDR3: TGTGCCAGCAGCCATAATAGGGCTAGCTGGGACACCGGGGAGCTGTTTTTT.

This clonotype came up many times. V usage is TRBV3-1 and J usage is TRBJ2-1, with D tentatively TRBD1 or TRBD2 (6 bases each). The V end lost 4 bases, the J end lost 6 bases, and 16 bases lay between the germline ends. The CDR3 extends over 15 amino acids. Germline loops: CDR1 LGHDT, CDR2 YNNKEL (reference sequence). Here the CDR3 reads CASSRPTGGRNEQFF. The DNA of the CDR3 is TGTGCCAGCAGCCGCCCAACTGGGGGGCGCAATGAGCAGTTCTTC.

This clonotype was observed at least ten times. The rearrangement links TRBV24-1 to TRBJ1-5, with unresolved D. The CDR3 runs 14 residues. CDR1 and CDR2 (germline): KGHDR, SFDVKD. Trimming left V 4 bases short and J 1 base short, with 7 bases between. CDR3 in amino acids: CATSDSDSNQPQHF. The CDR3 DNA sequence: TGTGCCACCAGTGACTCGGACAGCAATCAGCCCCAGCATTTT.

This clonotype came up many times. The chain links TRBV12-3 or TRBV12-4 to TRBJ1-4, with D possibly matching TRBD1 (6 bases). The CDR3 covers 17 residues. Trimming took 5 bases from V and 0 from J, leaving 16 bases between them. The CDR3 DNA is TGTGCCAGCAGTCCGGGATACAGGGCAGCAACTAATGAAAAACTGTTTTTT. Its translation: CASSPGYRAATNEKLFF.

This clonotype was recorded many times. This chain connects TRBV7-2 to TRBJ2-2, with D possibly being TRBD1 or TRBD2 (6 bases each). V was trimmed by 11 bases and J by 7 bases, leaving 20 bases between them. The V gene's germline CDR1 is SGHTA and CDR2 FQGNSA. The CDR3 extends over 14 amino acids. CDR3 in DNA: TGTGCCCTGATGGTGGGGGCGGGAAGCGGGGAGCTGTTTTTT. Translating gives CALMVGAGSGELFF.

This clonotype was detected many times. The chain recombines TRBV7-3 with TRBJ1-6; D possibly corresponds to TRBD1 (6 bases). V was clipped by 3 bases and J by 9 bases, with 15 bases between them. The germline gives CDR1 SGHTA, CDR2 FQGTGA. The CDR3 runs 15 residues. This chain's CDR3 is CASSLGAGKGSPLHF. The CDR3 DNA reads TGTGCCAGCAGCTTGGGGGCAGGAAAAGGTTCACCCCTCCACTTT.

This clonotype was recorded many times. The CDR3 DNA is TGTGCCAGCAGCTGGGCGGGGACACTAAACAATGAGCAGTTCTTC. This translates into CASSWAGTLNNEQFF. The rearrangement links TRBV7-2 to TRBJ2-1, with D perhaps TRBD1 or TRBD2 (6 bases each). The CDR3 is made up of 15 amino acids. With 4 bases removed from V and 5 bases from J, the gap between germline ends came to 15 bases. Per the germline V gene, CDR1 is SGHTA and CDR2 is FQGNSA.

This clonotype occurred many times. V usage is TRBV5-1 and J usage is TRBJ2-3; D might be TRBD1 or TRBD2, each matching 5 bases. The CDR3 totals 14 residues. Per germline, CDR1 SGHRS and CDR2 YFSETQ. V lost 5 bases and J 8 bases, leaving 18 bases between the germline ends. CDR3 region: CASRVGQGVSTQYF. DNA for the CDR3: TGCGCCAGCAGGGTCGGGCAGGGAGTCAGTACGCAGTATTTT.

This clonotype has at least ten counts. The genes are TRBV14 and TRBJ2-7; 10 positions match TRBD1. Germline V gene data show CDR1 as SGHDN and CDR2 as FVKESK. Trimming cost V 4 bases and J 4 bases; bases outside gene matches: 4. CDR3 length: 14 residues. In DNA, the CDR3 is TGTGCCAGCAGCCCCACGGACAGGGGGTACGAGCAGTACTTC. Encoded protein: CASSPTDRGYEQYF.

In this sample, this clonotype turned up many times. The chain carries TRBV7-2 and TRBJ2-6, with 7 bases that match TRBD2. The CDR3 totals 16 residues. The trim removed 5 bases at V and 2 bases at J, leaving 6 bases unmatched. Germline loops: CDR1 SGHTA, CDR2 FQGNSA. The CDR3 DNA is TGTGCCAGCAGCGATCGCCGGGGGGCTGGGGCCAACGTCCTGACTTTC. This encodes CASSDRRGAGANVLTF.

The chain has TRBV5-5 and TRBJ1-2; D is perhaps TRBD1 (5 bases). Trimming shortened V by 4 bases and J by 4 bases, and 14 bases separated the two germline ends. This CDR3 has 14 amino acids. Germline V gene data show CDR1 as SGHKS and CDR2 as YYEKEE (reference sequence). CDR3 loop: CASSPPTEVYGYTF. The CDR3 DNA reads as TGTGCCAGCAGCCCCCCGACAGAGGTCTATGGCTACACCTTC.

Many counts were recorded for this clonotype. V is TRBV11-2 and J is TRBJ1-5, with D possibly being TRBD1 (6 bases). The germline V and J ends were trimmed by 2 bases and 7 bases, with 12 bases remaining between them. The CDR3 loop spans 14 amino acids. Germline V gene data show CDR1 as SGHAT and CDR2 as FQNNGV. The CDR3 nucleotides read TGTGCCAGCAGCTTAAACAGGGTGGGACAGCCCCAGCATTTT. This translates into CASSLNRVGQPQHF.

This clonotype was counted many times. The chain is built from TRBV24-1 and TRBJ2-3, with no clear D. Germline assignment: CDR1 KGHDR and CDR2 SFDVKD. CDR3 length equals 15 residues. Trimming removed 5 bases at V and 3 bases at J, with 14 bases between. DNA for the CDR3: TGTGCCACCAGTGTTACTGGGGAAGGGACAGATACGCAGTATTTT. Translating gives CATSVTGEGTDTQYF.

This clonotype has a count of ten or more. This chain joins TRBV20-1 and TRBJ1-4; no clear D gene. Germline loops: CDR1 DFQATT, CDR2 SNEGSKA (reference sequence). With 7 bases removed from V and 5 bases from J, the gap between germline ends came to 8 bases. This CDR3 spans 11 amino acids. CDR3 sequence (DNA): TGCAGTGTTTTACAAAATGAAAAACTGTTTTTT. Amino acids: CSVLQNEKLFF.

This clonotype came up many times. J is TRBJ2-7 and V is TRBV5-6; D possibly corresponds to TRBD1 (5 bases). This CDR3 is built from 14 residues. Trimming stripped 1 base from V and 3 bases from J, with 11 bases between. Germline lookup yields CDR1 SGHDT and CDR2 YYEEEE. CDR3 nucleotides: TGTGCCAGCAGCTTGTCGTACAGGTTCTACGAGCAGTACTTC. This encodes CASSLSYRFYEQYF.

This clonotype was recorded many times. The chain recombines TRBV24-1 with TRBJ1-5; D possibly corresponds to TRBD1 (6 bases). The V end lost 8 bases, the J end lost 5 bases, and 33 bases lay between the germline ends. Per germline, CDR1 KGHDR and CDR2 SFDVKD. The CDR3 has 20 residues. The DNA for the CDR3 is TGTGCCACCACCAATGGTCCTCGAGGGGGAGGTCAAACGGGATATCAGCCCCAGCATTTT. This gives the protein CATTNGPRGGGQTGYQPQHF.

This clonotype has a count of ten or more. The chain carries TRBV5-1 and TRBJ2-3; weak D call: TRBD2 (5 bases). This CDR3 spans 14 amino acids. V gave up 5 bases and J gave up 5 bases, with 15 bases separating them. Germline V CDR1 and CDR2: SGHRS, YFSETQ. CDR3 DNA sequence: TGCGCCAGCAGAAACACCGGAGGCGGAGATACGCAGTATTTT. The encoded protein is CASRNTGGGDTQYF.

This clonotype occurred many times. The J gene is TRBJ2-2, the V gene TRBV9; no clear D gene. V gave up 1 base and J gave up 0 bases, with 13 bases separating them. Per germline, CDR1 SGDLS and CDR2 YYNGEE. CDR3 length: 17 amino acids. The CDR3 DNA reads TGTGCCAGCAGCGTACCCTCGACTGACGCGAACACCGGGGAGCTGTTTTTT. The encoded protein is CASSVPSTDANTGELFF.

J is TRBJ2-1 and V is TRBV5-4, with TRBD2 as a possible D gene (6 bases). The CDR3 contains 14 residues. Germline V gene data show CDR1 as SGHNT and CDR2 as YYREEE (reference sequence). V gave up 6 bases and J gave up 5 bases, with 15 bases separating them. This CDR3 reads CASIGGRWNNEQFF. CDR3 sequence (DNA): TGTGCCAGCATCGGGGGACGGTGGAACAATGAGCAGTTCTTC.

This clonotype has a count of ten or more. V usage is TRBV20-1 and J usage is TRBJ2-3, with 8 bases that match TRBD1. The germline CDR1 and CDR2 sequences are DFQATT and SNEGSKA (reference sequence). Losses at the gene ends were 1 base for V and 5 bases for J; bases not matched to a gene: 5. The CDR3 is made up of 14 amino acids. CDR3 loop: CSARGRGRVDTQYF. For the CDR3, the DNA is TGCAGTGCTAGAGGCAGGGGGCGAGTAGATACGCAGTATTTT.

CDR3 nucleotides: TGTGCCAGTAGTACCGGACAAAACTACGAGCAGTACGTC. It yields the protein CASSTGQNYEQYV. The rearrangement links TRBV19 to TRBJ2-7, with D tentatively TRBD1 (5 bases). Deletions cut 4 bases from V and 3 bases from J, with 10 bases between. The CDR3 runs 13 residues. The germline V gene has CDR1 LNHDA and CDR2 SQIVND (reference sequence).

This clonotype was detected ten times or more. CDR3 DNA sequence: TGTGGGGCCGCGGTGGGAGGTCAGCCCCAGCATTTT. It codes for CGAAVGGQPQHF. The chain recombines TRBV6-6 with TRBJ1-5; D gene uncertain. Germline-derived CDR1 and CDR2 are MNHNY and SVGAGI (reference sequence). This CDR3 region has 12 residues.